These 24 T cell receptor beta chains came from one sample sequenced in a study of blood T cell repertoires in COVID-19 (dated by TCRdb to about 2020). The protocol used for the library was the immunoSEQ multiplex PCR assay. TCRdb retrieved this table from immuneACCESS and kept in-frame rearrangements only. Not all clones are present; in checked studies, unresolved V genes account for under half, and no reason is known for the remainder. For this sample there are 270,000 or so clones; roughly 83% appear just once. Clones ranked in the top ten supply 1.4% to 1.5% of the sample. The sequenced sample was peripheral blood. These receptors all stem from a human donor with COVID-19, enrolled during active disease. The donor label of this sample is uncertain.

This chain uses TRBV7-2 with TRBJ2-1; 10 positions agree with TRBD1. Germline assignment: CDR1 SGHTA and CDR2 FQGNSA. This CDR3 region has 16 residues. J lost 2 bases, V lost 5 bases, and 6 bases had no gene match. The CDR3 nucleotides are TGTGCCAGCAGCCTCACCGGGACAGGGGCCTACAATGAGCAGTTCTTC. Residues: CASSLTGTGAYNEQFF.

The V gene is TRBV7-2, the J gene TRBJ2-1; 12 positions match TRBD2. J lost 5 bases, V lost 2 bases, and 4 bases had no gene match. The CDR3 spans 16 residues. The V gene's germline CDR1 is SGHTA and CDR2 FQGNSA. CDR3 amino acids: CASSLRGLAGNNEQFF. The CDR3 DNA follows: TGTGCCAGCAGCTTAAGGGGACTAGCGGGTAACAATGAGCAGTTCTTC.

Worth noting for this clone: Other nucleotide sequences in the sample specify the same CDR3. CDR3 DNA: TGTGCCAGCAGCCAGAGCACAGATACGCAGTATTTT. Amino acid sequence: CASSQSTDTQYF. The chain carries TRBV12-3 or TRBV12-4 and TRBJ2-3; D gene uncertain. This CDR3 region has 12 residues. V was pared by 6 bases and J by 0 bases, with 4 bases between.

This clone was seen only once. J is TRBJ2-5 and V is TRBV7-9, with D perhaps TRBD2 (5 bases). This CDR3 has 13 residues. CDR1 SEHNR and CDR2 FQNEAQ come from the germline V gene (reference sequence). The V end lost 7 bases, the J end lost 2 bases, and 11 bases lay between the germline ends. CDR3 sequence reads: CASTGEFQETQYF. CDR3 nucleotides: TGTGCCAGCACCGGGGAGTTTCAAGAGACCCAGTACTTC. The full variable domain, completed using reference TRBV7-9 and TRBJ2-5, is DTGVSQNPRHKITKRGQNVTFRCDPISEHNRLYWYRQTLGQGPEFLTYFQNEAQLEKSRLLSDRFSAERPKGSFSTLEIQRTEQGDSAMYLCASTGEFQETQYFGPGTRLLVL.

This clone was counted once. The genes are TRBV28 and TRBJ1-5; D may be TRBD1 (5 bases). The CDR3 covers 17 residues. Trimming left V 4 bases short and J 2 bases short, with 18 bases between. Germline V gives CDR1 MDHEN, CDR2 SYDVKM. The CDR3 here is CASSSPAVGGGNQPQHF. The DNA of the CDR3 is TGTGCCAGCAGTTCCCCTGCCGTGGGGGGGGGCAATCAGCCCCAGCATTTT.

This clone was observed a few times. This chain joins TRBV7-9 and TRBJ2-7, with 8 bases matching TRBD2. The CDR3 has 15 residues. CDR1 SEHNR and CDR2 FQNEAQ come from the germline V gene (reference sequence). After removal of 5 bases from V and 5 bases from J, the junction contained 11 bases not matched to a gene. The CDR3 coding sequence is TGTGCCAGCAGCCCGGTGGGTTCGGGAGGGAACGAGCAGTACTTC. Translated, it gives CASSPVGSGGNEQYF.

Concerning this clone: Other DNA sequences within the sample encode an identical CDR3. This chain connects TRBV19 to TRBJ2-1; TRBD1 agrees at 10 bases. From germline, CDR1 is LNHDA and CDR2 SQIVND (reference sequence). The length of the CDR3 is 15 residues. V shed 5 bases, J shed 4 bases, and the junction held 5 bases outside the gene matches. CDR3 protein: CASSVTGGGYNEQFF. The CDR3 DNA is TGTGCCAGTAGTGTGACAGGGGGCGGGTACAATGAGCAGTTCTTC.

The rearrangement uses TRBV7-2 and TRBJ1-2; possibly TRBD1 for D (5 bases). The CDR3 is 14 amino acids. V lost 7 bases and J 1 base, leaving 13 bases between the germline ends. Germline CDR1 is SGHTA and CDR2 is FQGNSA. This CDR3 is CASTPGLINYGYTF. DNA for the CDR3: TGTGCCAGCACCCCGGGACTGATTAACTATGGCTACACCTTC.

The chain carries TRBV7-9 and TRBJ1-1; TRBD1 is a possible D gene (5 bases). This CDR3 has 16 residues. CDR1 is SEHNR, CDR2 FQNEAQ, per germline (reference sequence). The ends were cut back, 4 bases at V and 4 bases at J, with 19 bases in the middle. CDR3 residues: CASSSPVGGEGTEAFF. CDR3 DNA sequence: TGTGCCAGCAGCTCCCCCGTGGGGGGAGAGGGCACTGAAGCTTTCTTT. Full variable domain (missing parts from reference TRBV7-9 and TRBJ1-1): DTGVSQNPRHKITKRGQNVTFRCDPISEHNRLYWYRQTLGQGPEFLTYFQNEAQLEKSRLLSDRFSAERPKGSFSTLEIQRTEQGDSAMYLCASSSPVGGEGTEAFFGQGTRLTVV.

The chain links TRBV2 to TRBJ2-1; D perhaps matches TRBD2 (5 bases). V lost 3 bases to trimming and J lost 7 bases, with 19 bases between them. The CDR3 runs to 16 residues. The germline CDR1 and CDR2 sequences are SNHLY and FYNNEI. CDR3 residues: CASSDPYSGFVNEQFF. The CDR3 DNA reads TGTGCCAGCAGTGATCCTTACAGCGGTTTTGTGAATGAGCAGTTCTTC.

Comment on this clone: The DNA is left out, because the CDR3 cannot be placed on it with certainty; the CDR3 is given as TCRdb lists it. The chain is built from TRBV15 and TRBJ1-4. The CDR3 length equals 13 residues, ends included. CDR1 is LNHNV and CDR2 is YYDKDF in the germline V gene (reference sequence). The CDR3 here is CATTSGRGKYLFF.

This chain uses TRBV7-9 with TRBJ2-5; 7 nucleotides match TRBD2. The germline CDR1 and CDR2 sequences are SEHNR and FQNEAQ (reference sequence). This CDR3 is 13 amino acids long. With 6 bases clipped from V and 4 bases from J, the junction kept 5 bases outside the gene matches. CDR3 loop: CASSAGGTETQYF. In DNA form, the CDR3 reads TGTGCCAGCAGTGCCGGGGGGACAGAGACCCAGTACTTC.

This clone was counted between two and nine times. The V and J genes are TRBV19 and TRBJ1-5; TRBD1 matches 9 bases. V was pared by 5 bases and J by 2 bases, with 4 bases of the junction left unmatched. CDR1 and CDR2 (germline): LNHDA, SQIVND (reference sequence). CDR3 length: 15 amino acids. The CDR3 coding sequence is TGTGCCAGTAGTCCCCGGGACAGGGGCAATCAGCCCCAGCATTTT. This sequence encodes CASSPRDRGNQPQHF.

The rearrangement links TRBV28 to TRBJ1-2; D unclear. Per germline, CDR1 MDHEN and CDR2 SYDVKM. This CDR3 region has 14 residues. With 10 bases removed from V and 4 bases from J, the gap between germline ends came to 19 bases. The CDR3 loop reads CATDQRSLGYGYTF. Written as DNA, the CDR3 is TGTGCCACCGACCAGAGGTCCCTAGGCTATGGCTACACCTTC.

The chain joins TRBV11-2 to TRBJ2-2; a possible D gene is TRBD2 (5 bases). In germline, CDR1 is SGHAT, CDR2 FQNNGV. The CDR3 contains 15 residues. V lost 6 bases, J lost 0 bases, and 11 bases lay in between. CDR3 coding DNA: TGTGCCAGCAGTCCTATCGGGACGAACACCGGGGAGCTGTTTTTT. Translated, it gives CASSPIGTNTGELFF.

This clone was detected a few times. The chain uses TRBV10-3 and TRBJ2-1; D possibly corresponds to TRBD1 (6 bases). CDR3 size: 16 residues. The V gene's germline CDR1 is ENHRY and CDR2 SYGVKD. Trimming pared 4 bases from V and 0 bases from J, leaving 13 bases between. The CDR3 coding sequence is TGTGCCATCAGTGCCCAAGGGGGAACCTCCTACAATGAGCAGTTCTTC. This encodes CAISAQGGTSYNEQFF.

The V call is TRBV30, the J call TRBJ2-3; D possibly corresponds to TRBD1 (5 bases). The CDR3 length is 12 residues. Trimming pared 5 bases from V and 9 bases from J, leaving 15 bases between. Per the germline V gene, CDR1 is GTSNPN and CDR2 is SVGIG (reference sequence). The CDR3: CAWYGASLTQYF. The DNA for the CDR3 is TGTGCCTGGTATGGGGCCTCTCTGACGCAGTATTTT.

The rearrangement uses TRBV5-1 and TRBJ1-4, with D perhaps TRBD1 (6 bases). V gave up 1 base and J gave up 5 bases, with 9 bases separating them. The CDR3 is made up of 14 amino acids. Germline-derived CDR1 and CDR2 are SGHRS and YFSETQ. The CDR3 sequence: CASSLTGTNEKLFF. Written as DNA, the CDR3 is TGCGCCAGCAGCTTGACAGGGACCAATGAAAAACTGTTTTTT.

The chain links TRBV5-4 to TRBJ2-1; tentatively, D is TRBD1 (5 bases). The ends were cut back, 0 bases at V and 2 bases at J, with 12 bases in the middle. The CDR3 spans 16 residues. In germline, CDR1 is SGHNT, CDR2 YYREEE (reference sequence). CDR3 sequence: CASSLVGIGAYNEQFF. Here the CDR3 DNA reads TGTGCCAGCAGCTTGGTAGGCATAGGGGCCTACAATGAGCAGTTCTTC.

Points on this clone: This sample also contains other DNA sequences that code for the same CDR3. The CDR3 sequence: CASSPPGQNYGYTF. CDR3 nucleotide sequence: TGTGCCAGCAGTCCGCCGGGACAGAACTATGGCTACACCTTC. This chain uses TRBV5-4 with TRBJ1-2; 7 nucleotides line up with TRBD1. The CDR3 loop spans 14 amino acids. The trim removed 5 bases at V and 2 bases at J, leaving 6 bases unmatched. Germline CDR1 is SGHNT and CDR2 is YYREEE (reference sequence).

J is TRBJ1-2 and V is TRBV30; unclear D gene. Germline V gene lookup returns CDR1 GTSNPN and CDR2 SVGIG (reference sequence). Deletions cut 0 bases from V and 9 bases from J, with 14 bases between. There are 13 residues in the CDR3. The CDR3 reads CAWSVRSGSRYTF. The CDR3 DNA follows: TGTGCCTGGAGTGTACGTTCCGGTTCGCGCTACACCTTC.

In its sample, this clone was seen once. As DNA, the CDR3 is TGTGCCAATAGGGAGTCTGGGGCCAACGTCCTGACTTTC. This gives the protein CANRESGANVLTF. This chain connects TRBV6-5 to TRBJ2-6, with D perhaps matching TRBD2 (5 bases). Trimming took 10 bases from V and 1 from J, leaving 8 bases between them. Germline V gene lookup returns CDR1 MNHEY and CDR2 SVGAGI. This CDR3 region has 13 residues.

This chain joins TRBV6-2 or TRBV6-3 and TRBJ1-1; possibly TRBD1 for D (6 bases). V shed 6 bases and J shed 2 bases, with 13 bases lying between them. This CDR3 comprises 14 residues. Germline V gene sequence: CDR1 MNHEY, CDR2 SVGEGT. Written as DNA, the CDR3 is TGTGCCAGCAGCCTAGGGGGGGATAACACTGAAGCTTTCTTT. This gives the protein CASSLGGDNTEAFF.

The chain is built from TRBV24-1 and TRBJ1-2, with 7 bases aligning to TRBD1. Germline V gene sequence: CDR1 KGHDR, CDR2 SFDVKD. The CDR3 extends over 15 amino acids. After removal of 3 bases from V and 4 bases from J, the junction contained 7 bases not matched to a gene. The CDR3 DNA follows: TGTGCCACCAGTGATAGCAACAGGGGCCCCTATGGCTACACCTTC. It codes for CATSDSNRGPYGYTF.